This TCR beta chain appears in the sequencing data of a study of CD4+ T cells in melanoma. Study results and caveats: A reported correlation linked neoantigen-specific CD4+ T cells to CD8+, macrophage and B cell function. Neoantigen-specific CD4+ T cells in melanoma reportedly had diverse differentiation states.

Notes on this clone: Its antigen is undetermined.

The germline CDR1 and CDR2 sequences are SNHLY and FYNNEI. The CDR3 sequence is 14 residues long. Between the trimmed V and J ends, which lost 6 bases and 8 bases, there was a span of 14 bases. Using immunoSEQ multiplex PCR, the repertoire was profiled, and TCRdb retains in-frame clones only, with some absent. The profile shows roughly 150,000 clones, 85% to 95% of them singletons. The chain uses TRBV2 and TRBJ1-6; possible D gene TRBD1, 6 bases. This TCR came from a human donor with melanoma. CDR3 sequence (DNA): TGTGCCAGCAGGTGGTCAGGGGTAGATTCACCCCTCCACTTT. Translation gives CASRWSGVDSPLHF.